Listed here is a single T cell receptor (beta chain). This sample is drawn from a study of blood T cell repertoires in COVID-19. Study at large: The analysed material was cDNA or gDNA that came from T cells, B-cell-depleted T cells, or PBMCs.

CDR1 SGHNT and CDR2 YYREEE come from the germline V gene (reference sequence). The CDR3 runs 18 residues. Trimming at V came to 0 bases and at J to 1 base, leaving 9 bases not matched to a gene. In the source study's methods: Amplifying reference gene primers gave estimates of nucleated cell counts. Generated by immunoSEQ multiplex PCR, the TCRdb table keeps only in-frame clones and is missing some. That table supplies the V and J calls and clone size; D and trimming were determined from the DNA. The data hold 50,000 to 60,000 clones, with approximately 90% observed a single time. The V call is TRBV5-4, the J call TRBJ2-5, with 10 bases identical to TRBD2. Sequencing was carried out using peripheral blood. The clonotype comes from a man aged 35 to 55 with COVID-19, enrolled during active disease. CDR3 sequence (DNA): TGTGCCAGCAGCTTGGCCGGTAATAGCGGGGGGTCCCAAGAGACCCAGTACTTC. Residues: CASSLAGNSGGSQETQYF.